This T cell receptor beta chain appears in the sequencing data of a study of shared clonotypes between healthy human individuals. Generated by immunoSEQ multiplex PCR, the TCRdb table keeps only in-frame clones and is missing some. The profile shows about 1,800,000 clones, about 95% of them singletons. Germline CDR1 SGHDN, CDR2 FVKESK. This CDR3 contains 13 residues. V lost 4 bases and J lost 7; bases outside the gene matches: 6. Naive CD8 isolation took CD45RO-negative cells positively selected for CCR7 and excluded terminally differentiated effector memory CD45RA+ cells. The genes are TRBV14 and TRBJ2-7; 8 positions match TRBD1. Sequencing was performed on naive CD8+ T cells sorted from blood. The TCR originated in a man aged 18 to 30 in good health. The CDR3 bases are TGTGCCAGCAGCCCGACAGGGGTAGCGGAGCAGTACTTC. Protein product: CASSPTGVAEQYF. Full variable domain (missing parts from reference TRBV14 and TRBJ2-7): EAGVTQFPSHSVIEKGQTVTLRCDPISGHDNLYWYRRVMGKEIKFLLHFVKESKQDESGMPNNRFLAERTGGTYSTLKVQPAELEDSGVYFCASSPTGVAEQYFGPGTRLTVT.